Each of the 13 T cell receptor beta chains below was sequenced from the same sample in a study of technical replicates of blood from a handful of donors. Data came from immunoSEQ multiplex PCR; TCRdb stores just in-frame clones and leaves some out. The sample gives about 61,000 clones, approximately 97% of which show up once; approximately 0.18% is in the top ten. The sequenced sample consisted of T cells isolated from PBMCs. The receptor set was obtained from a human donor in good health.

This chain uses TRBV5-1 with TRBJ2-2; D might be TRBD1 (6 bases). The CDR3 consists of 15 residues. Trimming shortened V by 2 bases and J by 7 bases, and 15 bases separated the two germline ends. In germline, CDR1 is SGHRS, CDR2 YFSETQ. This chain's CDR3 is CASSLMQGFDGELFF. CDR3 DNA sequence: TGCGCCAGCAGCTTAATGCAGGGGTTTGACGGGGAGCTGTTTTTT.

The J gene is TRBJ2-5, the V gene TRBV2; D possibly corresponds to TRBD1 (5 bases). Germline V gene lookup returns CDR1 SNHLY and CDR2 FYNNEI. The CDR3 covers 12 residues. V was clipped by 7 bases and J by 1 base, with 7 bases between them. The CDR3 reads CASNRIQETQYF. In nucleotides, the CDR3 is TGTGCCAGCAACAGGATCCAAGAGACCCAGTACTTC.

This clone has only one observation. This chain uses TRBV29-1 with TRBJ2-7, with a weak D call TRBD1 (6 bases). There are 12 residues in the CDR3. V shed 8 bases and J shed 2 bases, with 13 bases lying between them. Germline V gene lookup returns CDR1 SQVTM and CDR2 ANQGSEA. CDR3 loop: CSTQQGPYEQYF. CDR3 in DNA: TGCAGCACCCAACAGGGCCCCTACGAGCAGTACTTC.

The CDR3 loop is CASSLAGLAVTDTQYF. CDR3 in DNA: TGTGCCAGCAGCTTGGCTGGACTAGCGGTCACAGATACGCAGTATTTT. This chain joins TRBV5-6 and TRBJ2-3; the match to TRBD2 covers 10 bases. Germline values: CDR1 SGHDT, CDR2 YYEEEE. The CDR3 has 16 residues. With 0 bases clipped from V and 2 bases from J, the junction kept 3 bases outside the gene matches.

This chain links TRBV28 with TRBJ1-2; D remains ambiguous. The CDR3 contains 12 residues. Trimming pared 6 bases from V and 5 bases from J, leaving 10 bases between. The germline V gene encodes CDR1 MDHEN and CDR2 SYDVKM. The CDR3: CASSRREYGYTF. The DNA of the CDR3 is TGTGCCAGCAGCCGTCGGGAATATGGCTACACCTTC.

This sequence joins TRBV5-6 and TRBJ1-2; 10 nucleotides match TRBD1. V dropped 4 bases and J dropped 3; count of bases not matched to a gene: 6. The CDR3 has 15 amino acids. From germline, CDR1 is SGHDT and CDR2 YYEEEE. The DNA of the CDR3 is TGTGCCAGCAGCCCTACCGGACAGGGGGACTATGGCTACACCTTC. It encodes CASSPTGQGDYGYTF.

The J gene is TRBJ1-1, the V gene TRBV5-4, with 7 bases identical to TRBD1. The germline CDR1 and CDR2 sequences are SGHNT and YYREEE (reference sequence). The V gene end was trimmed by 2 bases and the J gene end by 4 bases; junction bases not matched to a gene: 2. The CDR3 spans 13 residues. The CDR3 DNA is TGTGCCAGCAGCTTATCAGGGGGCACTGAAGCTTTCTTT. Translation gives CASSLSGGTEAFF. The full variable domain, in which reference TRBV5-4 and TRBJ1-1 provide the parts outside the CDR3, is ETGVTQSPTHLIKTRGQQVTLRCSSQSGHNTVSWYQQALGQGPQFIFQYYREEENGRGNFPPRFSGLQFPNYSSELNVNALELDDSALYLCASSLSGGTEAFFGQGTRLTVV.

V and J are TRBV7-8 and TRBJ2-7; tentative D call: TRBD2 (6 bases). The CDR3 runs to 12 residues. CDR1 is SGHVS, CDR2 FQNEAQ, per germline. The V end was cut by 4 bases, the J end by 6 bases, with 10 bases between. The CDR3 loop is CASSSGATEQYF. The CDR3 DNA is TGTGCCAGCAGCTCGGGAGCCACCGAGCAGTACTTC.

The V gene is TRBV5-6, the J gene TRBJ2-5, with a possible D match to TRBD1 (6 bases). The germline gives CDR1 SGHDT, CDR2 YYEEEE. Between the trimmed V and J ends, which lost 4 bases and 1 base, there was a span of 8 bases. The CDR3 extends over 13 amino acids. The CDR3 loop is CASSRGGQETQYF. CDR3 in DNA: TGTGCCAGCAGCCGAGGGGGCCAAGAGACCCAGTACTTC.

V gene TRBV29-1 combines with J gene TRBJ2-1, with a possible D match to TRBD2 (6 bases). Germline CDR1 and CDR2: SQVTM and ANQGSEA. The CDR3 has 15 residues. The V gene lost 1 base and the J gene lost 2 bases, with 12 bases spanning the gap. The CDR3 is CSVEVPGGAYNEQFF. CDR3 sequence (DNA): TGCAGCGTTGAAGTCCCCGGAGGGGCCTACAATGAGCAGTTCTTC.

V is TRBV7-9 and J is TRBJ1-1; D uncertain. V dropped 3 bases and J dropped 5 bases, with 7 bases sitting between them. The germline CDR1 and CDR2 sequences are SEHNR and FQNEAQ (reference sequence). This CDR3 region has 12 residues. CDR3 amino acids: CASSFEETEAFF. For the CDR3, the DNA is TGTGCCAGCAGCTTTGAGGAGACTGAAGCTTTCTTT.

The chain recombines TRBV27 with TRBJ1-2, with 7 bases aligning to TRBD1. The CDR3 extends over 14 amino acids. The germline gives CDR1 MNHEY, CDR2 SMNVEV (reference sequence). With 5 bases clipped from V and 4 bases from J, the junction kept 7 bases outside the gene matches. CDR3 DNA: TGTGCCAGCAGTCTCCGACAGGGTGGCTATGGCTACACCTTC. This codes for CASSLRQGGYGYTF.

The genes are TRBV7-9 and TRBJ1-2; no clear D gene. V gave up 5 bases and J gave up 3 bases, with 4 bases separating them. The CDR3 runs to 11 residues. From germline, CDR1 is SEHNR and CDR2 FQNEAQ (reference sequence). In DNA, the CDR3 is TGTGCCAGCAGCGCGGACTATGGCTACACCTTC. Amino acids: CASSADYGYTF. The full variable domain, its missing parts supplied by reference TRBV7-9 and TRBJ1-2, is DTGVSQNPRHKITKRGQNVTFRCDPISEHNRLYWYRQTLGQGPEFLTYFQNEAQLEKSRLLSDRFSAERPKGSFSTLEIQRTEQGDSAMYLCASSADYGYTFGSGTRLTVV.